The 29 T cell receptor beta chains below were found in one sample sequenced in a study of cytomegalovirus exposure and HLA in healthy donors (dated by TCRdb to 2016 to 2017). The library came from the immunoSEQ multiplex PCR assay. TCRdb limited this immuneACCESS table to in-frame rearrangements with V and J called. A share of clones is missing; checked studies link under half to unresolved V genes, and the rest is unexplained. Across this sample there are approximately 71,000 clones, with about 90% seen only once. Of the sample, 2.5% to 3.5% is held by the ten largest clones. The sample was PBMCs. These receptors were taken from a man younger than 35 in good health and CMV-seronegative.

In its sample, this clone was seen many times. V gene TRBV5-1 combines with J gene TRBJ2-7, with TRBD2 matching 8 bases. With V trimmed by 6 bases and J by 6 bases, 11 bases remained unmatched. The CDR3 is 14 residues long. CDR1 and CDR2 from the germline V gene are SGHRS and YFSETQ. CDR3 protein: CASMEREFSVEQYF. In DNA form, the CDR3 reads TGCGCCAGCATGGAGCGGGAGTTTTCGGTCGAGCAGTACTTC. The variable domain in full, completed from reference TRBV5-1 and TRBJ2-7, reads KAGVTQTPRYLIKTRGQQVTLSCSPISGHRSVSWYQQTPGQGLQFLFEYFSETQRNKGNFPGRFSGRQFSNSRSEMNVSTLELGDSALYLCASMEREFSVEQYFGPGTRLTVT.

The rearrangement joins TRBV4-3 to TRBJ1-4, with D maybe TRBD1 (6 bases). This CDR3 contains 15 residues. Germline V gene sequence: CDR1 LGHNA, CDR2 YSLEER. V was cut by 4 bases and J by 9 bases, with 18 bases left in between. CDR3 sequence reads: CASSLTGLQNQKLFF. The CDR3 nucleotides are TGCGCCAGCAGCCTAACAGGGTTACAAAATCAAAAACTGTTTTTT.

The chain couples TRBV20-1 to TRBJ1-3; no reliable D call. The CDR3 contains 11 residues. Germline assignment: CDR1 DFQATT and CDR2 SNEGSKA (reference sequence). V was trimmed by 3 bases and J by 6 bases, leaving 6 bases between them. The CDR3 is CSASSENTIYF. Written as DNA, the CDR3 is TGCAGTGCTAGCTCAGAAAACACCATATATTTT.

The chain joins TRBV19 to TRBJ1-1; D remains ambiguous. The V gene's germline CDR1 is LNHDA and CDR2 SQIVND (reference sequence). Trimming took 6 bases from V and 1 from J, leaving 15 bases between them. This CDR3 comprises 15 residues. The CDR3 region is CASSPTLAPNTEAFF. The DNA for the CDR3 is TGTGCCAGTAGCCCAACCCTAGCCCCGAACACTGAAGCTTTCTTT.

The V call is TRBV13, the J call TRBJ2-1, with D maybe TRBD1 (6 bases). CDR1 is PRHDT, CDR2 FYEKMQ, per germline (reference sequence). Between the trimmed V and J ends, which lost 5 bases and 2 bases, there was a span of 13 bases. The CDR3 totals 15 residues. Here the CDR3 DNA reads TGTGCCAGCAGCCCCCCGGACAGCCCCTACAATGAGCAGTTCTTC. Residues: CASSPPDSPYNEQFF.

The CDR3 nucleotides read TGTGCCAGCAGTGAACCTAGCGTAAACACCGGGGAGCTGTTTTTT. It specifies CASSEPSVNTGELFF. The gene calls are TRBV2 and TRBJ2-2; tentative D call: TRBD2 (6 bases). Germline lookup yields CDR1 SNHLY and CDR2 FYNNEI. The germline V and J ends were trimmed by 2 bases and 2 bases, with 9 bases remaining between them. The CDR3 is 15 amino acids.

Regarding this clone: Because the CDR3's place on the DNA is in doubt, the DNA is left out and the CDR3 is given as listed by TCRdb. The gene calls are TRBV28 and TRBJ1-4. Germline CDR1 is MDHEN and CDR2 is SYDVKM. The CDR3 is made up of 15 amino acids, end residues included. CDR3 amino acids: CASSFLAGGSEKLFF.

The DNA of the CDR3 is TGTGCCAGTGGGGCCGCTTCCTACGAGCAGTACTTC. Protein product: CASGAASYEQYF. The rearrangement links TRBV19 to TRBJ2-7; D may be TRBD1 (5 bases). The V gene lost 8 bases and the J gene lost 1 base, with 9 bases spanning the gap. Per the germline V gene, CDR1 is LNHDA and CDR2 is SQIVND (reference sequence). CDR3 length: 12 residues.

This clone was detected once. The V gene is TRBV16, the J gene TRBJ1-5; D remains ambiguous. V lost 3 bases to trimming and J lost 5 bases, with 14 bases between them. The CDR3 covers 15 residues. Germline V lookup: CDR1 KGHSY, CDR2 FQNENV. The CDR3 DNA follows: TGTGCCAGCAGCCACCGGAGCTCGGTTTATCAGCCCCAGCATTTT. This translates into CASSHRSSVYQPQHF.

The V and J genes are TRBV25-1 and TRBJ2-1; 7 bases are a match to TRBD2. The CDR3 has 14 residues. V shed 6 bases, J shed 12 bases, and the junction held 14 bases outside the gene matches. Germline V gene sequence: CDR1 MGHDK, CDR2 SYGVNS. The CDR3 is CASRQWGGELGQFF. CDR3 nucleotides: TGTGCCAGCAGACAATGGGGGGGGGAGTTAGGGCAGTTCTTC.

This rearrangement joins TRBV7-2 to TRBJ2-1; 9 bases agree with TRBD2. The V gene's germline CDR1 is SGHTA and CDR2 FQGNSA. This CDR3 region has 15 residues. Trimming cost V 7 bases and J 4 bases; bases outside gene matches: 8. For the CDR3, the DNA is TGTGCCAGCATCGCTCGGCTAGCGGGGTACAATGAGCAGTTCTTC. It yields the protein CASIARLAGYNEQFF.

This chain connects TRBV7-3 to TRBJ2-3, with 7 bases fitting TRBD2. J lost 4 bases, V lost 0 bases, and 7 bases had no gene match. CDR1 is SGHTA and CDR2 is FQGTGA in the germline V gene. The CDR3 is 16 amino acids. Here the CDR3 reads CASSLTTGGTPDTQYF. CDR3 nucleotide sequence: TGTGCCAGCAGCTTAACGACGGGAGGAACCCCAGATACGCAGTATTTT.

The rearrangement links TRBV5-1 to TRBJ2-2; TRBD1 matches 9 bases. CDR1 SGHRS and CDR2 YFSETQ come from the germline V gene. CDR3 size: 16 residues. The V gene end was trimmed by 4 bases and the J gene end by 5 bases; junction bases not matched to a gene: 9. CDR3 sequence reads: CASSPTGGLLTGELFF. The CDR3 nucleotides read TGCGCCAGCAGCCCTACAGGGGGCTTACTGACCGGGGAGCTGTTTTTT.

This clone was recorded a few times. The chain couples TRBV5-1 to TRBJ2-1; 11 bases align to TRBD2. The trim removed 1 base at V and 3 bases at J, leaving 3 bases unmatched. The germline V gene has CDR1 SGHRS and CDR2 YFSETQ. There are 16 residues in the CDR3. The CDR3 loop reads CASSLFTSGSYNEQFF. CDR3 nucleotides: TGCGCCAGCAGCTTGTTCACTAGCGGGAGCTACAATGAGCAGTTCTTC.

J is TRBJ1-3 and V is TRBV28; 9 nucleotides agree with TRBD1. CDR3 length: 15 residues. CDR1 and CDR2 from the germline V gene are MDHEN and SYDVKM. J gave up 4 bases and V 5 bases, and 6 bases lay outside the gene matches. CDR3 DNA sequence: TGTGCCAGCAGTGGGACCGGGACAGGGGGAAACACCATATATTTT. This gives the protein CASSGTGTGGNTIYF. Based on the CDR3 plus reference TRBV28 and TRBJ1-3, the full variable domain is DVKVTQSSRYLVKRTGEKVFLECVQDMDHENMFWYRQDPGLGLRLIYFSYDVKMKEKGDIPEGYSVSREKKERFSLILESASTNQTSMYLCASSGTGTGGNTIYFGEGSWLTVV.

A single count supports this clone. The genes are TRBV28 and TRBJ2-3, with TRBD1 identical over 9 bases. The germline V gene has CDR1 MDHEN and CDR2 SYDVKM. J lost 4 bases, V lost 6 bases, and 11 bases had no gene match. The CDR3 totals 16 residues. CDR3 in DNA: TGTGCCAGCAGATACCGGGACAGGGAGTTGGCAGATACGCAGTATTTT. It encodes CASRYRDRELADTQYF.

The gene calls are TRBV5-1 and TRBJ1-1; the D gene is possibly TRBD1 (5 bases). The length of the CDR3 is 13 residues. Trimming stripped 3 bases from V and 8 bases from J, with 14 bases between. Per germline, CDR1 SGHRS and CDR2 YFSETQ. The CDR3 is CASSSIFGGEAFF. CDR3 nucleotides: TGCGCCAGCAGCTCTATTTTCGGGGGAGAAGCTTTCTTT.

The table lists this clone with a count of one. The chain couples TRBV7-2 to TRBJ2-5; D is unresolved. This CDR3 is built from 15 residues. Germline CDR1 SGHTA, CDR2 FQGNSA. V was pared by 4 bases and J by 4 bases, with 16 bases between. CDR3 coding DNA: TGTGCCAGCAGCTCCCAGTGGAGCCCTGGAGAGACCCAGTACTTC. Its translation is CASSSQWSPGETQYF.

The V call is TRBV7-2, the J call TRBJ1-5; D is unclear. Trimming removed 1 base from V and 3 bases from J, with 10 bases in between. The germline gives CDR1 SGHTA, CDR2 FQGNSA. The CDR3 totals 15 residues. The CDR3 region is CASSLVGVNNQPQHF. Here the CDR3 DNA reads TGTGCCAGCAGCTTAGTCGGGGTTAACAATCAGCCCCAGCATTTT.

The chain employs TRBV7-2 and TRBJ2-3; D is possibly TRBD1 (5 bases). Germline assignment: CDR1 SGHTA and CDR2 FQGNSA. The length of the CDR3 is 12 residues. V was clipped by 7 bases and J by 6 bases, with 11 bases between them. CDR3 region: CASTQWGDTQYF. The CDR3 DNA reads as TGTGCCAGCACTCAATGGGGCGATACGCAGTATTTT.

This sequence joins TRBV28 and TRBJ1-4; no firm D call. Trimming shortened V by 6 bases and J by 4 bases, and 18 bases separated the two germline ends. Per germline, CDR1 MDHEN and CDR2 SYDVKM. CDR3 length: 16 amino acids. The CDR3 protein is CASSPNPIVGNEKLFF. The CDR3 DNA reads TGTGCCAGCAGCCCAAACCCGATAGTTGGTAATGAAAAACTGTTTTTT. Supplemented by reference TRBV28 and TRBJ1-4, the full variable domain reads DVKVTQSSRYLVKRTGEKVFLECVQDMDHENMFWYRQDPGLGLRLIYFSYDVKMKEKGDIPEGYSVSREKKERFSLILESASTNQTSMYLCASSPNPIVGNEKLFFGSGTQLSVL.

The chain couples TRBV23-1 to TRBJ1-2; D unclear. TRBV23-1 has ORF status, its function being uncertain. Trimming left V 6 bases short and J 6 bases short, with 17 bases between. This CDR3 is built from 14 residues. CDR3 amino acids: CASRPPRLRNGYTF. Written as DNA, the CDR3 is TGCGCCAGCAGACCCCCTCGACTCCGTAATGGCTACACCTTC.

J is TRBJ2-5 and V is TRBV27; D is ambiguous. The CDR3 has 14 amino acids. Germline V lookup: CDR1 MNHEY, CDR2 SMNVEV (reference sequence). The germline V and J ends were trimmed by 5 bases and 5 bases, with 15 bases remaining between them. The CDR3 DNA reads TGTGCCAGCAGTGGCTCTGGAGTGTTGGAGACCCAGTACTTC. Translated: CASSGSGVLETQYF.

The V gene is TRBV9, the J gene TRBJ2-1, with 11 bases aligning to TRBD2. The germline V gene has CDR1 SGDLS and CDR2 YYNGEE. V was clipped by 3 bases and J by 3 bases; unmatched bases: 5. The CDR3 has 16 amino acids. CDR3 sequence: CASSETGTSGYNEQFF. DNA for the CDR3: TGTGCCAGCAGCGAAACCGGGACTAGCGGCTACAATGAGCAGTTCTTC.

The rearrangement uses TRBV10-2 and TRBJ2-3, with no clear D. V lost 6 bases and J 6 bases, leaving 13 bases between the germline ends. Germline loops: CDR1 WSHSY, CDR2 SAAADI. CDR3 length: 13 residues. CDR3 region: CASSPLIEDTQYF. Written as DNA, the CDR3 is TGCGCCAGCAGCCCCCTGATCGAGGATACGCAGTATTTT.

V is TRBV20-1 and J is TRBJ2-7; D not certain. CDR3 length equals 11 residues. The germline CDR1 and CDR2 sequences are DFQATT and SNEGSKA (reference sequence). V was cut by 3 bases and J by 0 bases, with 3 bases left in between. The CDR3 protein is CSASISYEQYF. CDR3 in DNA: TGCAGTGCTAGCATCTCCTACGAGCAGTACTTC.

This chain connects TRBV9 to TRBJ2-1, with 8 bases lining up with TRBD1. The CDR3 has 15 residues. V shed 3 bases, J shed 4 bases, and the junction held 6 bases outside the gene matches. In germline, CDR1 is SGDLS, CDR2 YYNGEE. This CDR3 is CASSARTGTYNEQFF. The CDR3 DNA reads TGTGCCAGCAGCGCCCGGACAGGGACTTACAATGAGCAGTTCTTC. Together with reference TRBV9 and TRBJ2-1, the CDR3 gives the full variable domain: DSGVTQTPKHLITATGQRVTLRCSPRSGDLSVYWYQQSLDQGLQFLIQYYNGEERAKGNILERFSAQQFPDLHSELNLSSLELGDSALYFCASSARTGTYNEQFFGPGTRLTVL.

CDR3 loop: CASSLTGQRYEQYF. The CDR3 DNA sequence: TGTGCCAGCAGTTTAACTGGACAGAGGTACGAGCAGTACTTC. The chain couples TRBV28 to TRBJ2-7, with D possibly matching TRBD1 (6 bases). Germline lookup yields CDR1 MDHEN and CDR2 SYDVKM. The CDR3 totals 14 residues. The V end lost 2 bases, the J end lost 4 bases, and 12 bases lay between the germline ends.

This rearrangement joins TRBV7-2 to TRBJ2-5, with D possibly TRBD1 on 5 matching bases. This CDR3 has 14 residues. V lost 5 bases to trimming and J lost 13 bases, with 23 bases between them. Germline V gene data show CDR1 as SGHTA and CDR2 as FQGNSA. The CDR3 spells CASSQDHGQRWTYF. The CDR3 nucleotides are TGTGCCAGCAGCCAGGACCACGGACAAAGGTGGACGTACTTC.